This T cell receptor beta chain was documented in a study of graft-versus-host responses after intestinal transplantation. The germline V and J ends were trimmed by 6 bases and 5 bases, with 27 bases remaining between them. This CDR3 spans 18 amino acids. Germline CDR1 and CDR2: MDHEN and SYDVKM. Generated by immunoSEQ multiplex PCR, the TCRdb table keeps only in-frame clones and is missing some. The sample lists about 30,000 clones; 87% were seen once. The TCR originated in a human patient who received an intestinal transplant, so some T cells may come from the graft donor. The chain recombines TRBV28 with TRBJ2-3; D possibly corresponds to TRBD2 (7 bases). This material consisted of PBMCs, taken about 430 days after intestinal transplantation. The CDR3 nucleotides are TGTGCCAGCAGATCCACAGGGTTGGCGGGAGAAAGAGGAGATACGCAGTATTTT. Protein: CASRSTGLAGERGDTQYF.